The present TCR beta chain was sequenced within a study of regulatory T cells in long-lasting Graves disease (dated by TCRdb to about 2021). Notes on the research overall: Antithyroid drugs had been taken for less than 3 months by newly diagnosed Graves' disease patients. Peripheral blood TCR sequencing and RNA sequencing compared persistent Graves' disease patients with newly diagnosed Graves' disease patients. The study was registered as a clinical trial and conducted in China. A total of 33 samples underwent TCR sequencing, from 13 patients with persistent Graves' disease and 20 patients with newly diagnosed Graves' disease. Broad study findings and their caveats: Sequencing and analysis were limited to the TCR beta chain. Lower TCR Shannon entropy and fewer highly expanded clones were observed in persistent Graves' disease patients than in newly diagnosed patients, which suggested clonal expansion. Preferential use of TRBV28, TRBJ1-2 and TRBJ2-5 was observed in persistent disease, whereas TRBV20-1 and TRBJ2-1 were favored in newly diagnosed disease. Persistent patients shared more public clonotypes among themselves (around 2,700) than newly diagnosed patients did (about 900). As a limitation, the authors acknowledged that the small sample size may reduce accuracy. The study examined only peripheral blood because the primary lesion, thyroid tissue, could not be accessed.

The sample's time point label, in plain terms: newly diagnosed GD, antithyroid drugs for less than 3 months. For both TCR sequencing and RNA sequencing, RNA was extracted from PBMCs in TRIzol. The diagnosis of Graves' disease was made according to American Thyroid Association guidelines. Recruitment of patients was carried out at an endocrinology department in Xi'an, China. Each patient gave 7.5 to 10 milliliters of peripheral blood, collected in an EDTA anticoagulant tube. Ficoll Paque Plus density gradient separation was used to isolate PBMCs, and no further T cell sorting was performed. RNA quality was checked with an Agilent 2100 Bioanalyzer and agarose gel, and concentration with a NanoDrop 2000. V ends up 8 bases short and J 9 bases short, with an unmatched junction base count of 5. The germline V gene (reference sequence) specifies MNHEY as CDR1 and SMNVEV as CDR2. Including the terminal cysteine and phenylalanine, the CDR3 comprises 14 residues. CDR3 DNA only is kept here, 42 bases in frame from base 1.

Libraries were made using multiplex PCR. The instrument given in TCRdb is Illumina HiSeq 4000. CDR3 regions were amplified by Arm-PCR with iRepertoire HTBI primers to construct TCR beta libraries. PCR products were gel purified before sequencing. The original pipeline was this. Across samples, 55 to 80 TRBV and around 15 TRBJ segments were identified and used for gene usage analysis of CDR3 amino acid clonotypes. COPE and FqMerger were used to merge the filtered high-quality paired reads into contigs. Contigs were aligned with BLAST to IMGT TRBV, TRBD and TRBJ reference genes, and CDR3 was defined per IMGT. Any clonotype with a frequency above 0.1% was classified as a highly expanded clone. Repertoire diversity was measured by Shannon entropy, and V-J evenness by the Gini coefficient. A clonotype found in more than one individual was treated as public. Using fastp trimming at Q25 and MiXCR clonotype assembly, TCRdb reanalyzed the public sequencing data and kept in-frame beta chains. Identical CDR3 proteins give one entry, which carries the most common genes and DNA. For this entry, the V and J calls and clone size follow TCRdb and not the study's own pipeline. Across this sample there are 400,000 to 450,000 distinct CDR3 sequences, with about 15% seen only once. The ten largest make up roughly a sixth of the sample.

In its sample, this clonotype was seen many times. Its antigen is currently not known. Nothing much larger sits one base from this clone, and base qualities are not available. Separately, the same data were catalogued under a study of T cells in Graves' hyperthyroidism and ophthalmopathy. As the second paper documents: A patient counted as having stable Graves' hyperthyroidism if no progression to ophthalmopathy occurred over 18 months of follow-up. The hyperthyroidism patients were between 18 and 65 years old and newly diagnosed, with a disease duration of less than 2 months. Any patient with an uncontrolled infection, another autoimmune disease, pregnancy or lactation was excluded. Diagnoses were based on clinical symptoms, serum thyroxine and TRAb, thyroid ultrasound and orbital computed tomography. A first-round RT-PCR of the TCR CDR3 used the HTBI primer set with the Qiagen OneStep RT-PCR kit. Blood samples also contained most of the expanded thyroid clonotypes (frequency above 0.001), which suggests that blood repertoires may reflect thyroid immune responses. Ophthalmopathy was separated from stable hyperthyroidism by a 13 V-J signature model, with over 85% sensitivity and about 81% specificity obtained in cross-validation and 80%/75% obtained in testing. During validation, the model predicted progression to ophthalmopathy a median of about 6.3 months ahead of onset, with more than 60% sensitivity and about 72% specificity. TCR V-J signatures able to tell the groups apart were searched for in a discovery cohort of 95 or so patients, of whom more than 40 had Graves' ophthalmopathy and around 57 had stable Graves' hyperthyroidism. An independent validation cohort of about 20 hyperthyroidism patients and 15 or so patients who later progressed to ophthalmopathy tested prospective prediction of ophthalmopathy. The roughly 100 discovery patients were randomly divided into training and test sets at a 7:3 ratio. In addition, the study compared T-cell repertoires in thyroid tissue and in blood from roughly six Graves' hyperthyroidism patients. After sampling, hyperthyroidism patients received methimazole starting at 30 mg daily, and ophthalmopathy patients received high-dose intravenous methylprednisolone. The libraries were constructed in a second round of multiplex PCR and then size-selected and purified. Paired-end sequencing of the libraries was performed with 100 bp reads on an Illumina HiSeq2000. SOAPnuke was used to process the raw data, with reads discarded if the reads contained adapters or uncalled bases, had a mean Phred below 15, or lacked an exact constant-primer or identifier match. COPE v1.2.5 was used to merge high-quality paired reads, and clonotypes were defined as unique nucleotide sequences. Clonotypes were aligned to IMGT TRBV, TRBD and TRBJ reference segments using MiTCR v1.1. The analysis was restricted to V-J combinations with a frequency above 0.0001, which together covered over 99% of the repertoires. A TCS score was defined as the ratio between F50 (clonal expansion) and ExV (chaos), using BLOSUM62-based TCRdist between CDR3 peptides within each V-J. Welch's t-statistics and random forest reduced 450 to 600 V-J features to under 15, which were used in a naive Bayes classifier (R e1071). No statistical method was used to fix the sample size in advance, and group allocation was not hidden from the investigators. TCR Vbeta CDR3 sequencing of roughly 140 peripheral blood samples (approximately 44 ophthalmopathy, 75 hyperthyroidism and roughly 17 progressor patients) is reported in the paper.

This chain joins TRBV27 to TRBJ2-2; TRBD2 agrees with 14 junctional bases. The clonotype comes from a woman younger than 45 with Graves disease. Donor details come from another sample of the same person, matched by shared clones. This sample comprised peripheral blood mononuclear cells (PBMCs), obtained at new diagnosis, from a patient treated with antithyroid drugs. The DNA sequence is as follows: TGTGCCAGCTCGGGGACTAGCGGGAGAAGGGAGCTGTTTTTT. It specifies CASSGTSGRRELFF.